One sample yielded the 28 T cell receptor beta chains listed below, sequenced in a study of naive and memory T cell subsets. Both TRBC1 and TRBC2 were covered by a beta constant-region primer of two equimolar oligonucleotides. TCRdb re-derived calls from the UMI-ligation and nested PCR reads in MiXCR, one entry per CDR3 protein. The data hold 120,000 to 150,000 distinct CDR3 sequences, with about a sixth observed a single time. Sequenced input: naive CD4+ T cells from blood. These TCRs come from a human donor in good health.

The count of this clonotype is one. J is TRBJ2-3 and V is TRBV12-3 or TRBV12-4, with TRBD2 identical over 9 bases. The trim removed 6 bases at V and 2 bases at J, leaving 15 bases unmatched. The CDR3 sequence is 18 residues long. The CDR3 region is CASSRRTLAGRDTDTQYF. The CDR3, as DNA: TGTGCCAGCAGCCGACGTACCCTAGCGGGGAGGGACACAGATACGCAGTATTTT.

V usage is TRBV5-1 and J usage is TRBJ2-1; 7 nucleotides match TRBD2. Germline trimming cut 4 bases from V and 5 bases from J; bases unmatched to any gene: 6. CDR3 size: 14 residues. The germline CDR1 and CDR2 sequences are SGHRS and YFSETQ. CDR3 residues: CASSRWEGHNEQFF. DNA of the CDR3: TGCGCCAGCAGCCGCTGGGAGGGACACAATGAGCAGTTCTTC.

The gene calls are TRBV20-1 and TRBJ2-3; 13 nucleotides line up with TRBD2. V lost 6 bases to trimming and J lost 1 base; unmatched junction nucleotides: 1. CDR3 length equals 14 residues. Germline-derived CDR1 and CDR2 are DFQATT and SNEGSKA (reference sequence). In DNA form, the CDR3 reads TGCAGTGCCGGACTAGCGGGAGGCACAGATACGCAGTATTTT. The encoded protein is CSAGLAGGTDTQYF.

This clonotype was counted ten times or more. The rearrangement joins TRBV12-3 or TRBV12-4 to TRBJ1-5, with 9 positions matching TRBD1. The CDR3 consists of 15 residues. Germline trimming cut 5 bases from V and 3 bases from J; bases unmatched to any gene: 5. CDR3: CASSPGQGDNQPQHF. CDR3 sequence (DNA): TGTGCCAGCAGTCCGGGACAGGGAGACAATCAGCCCCAGCATTTT.

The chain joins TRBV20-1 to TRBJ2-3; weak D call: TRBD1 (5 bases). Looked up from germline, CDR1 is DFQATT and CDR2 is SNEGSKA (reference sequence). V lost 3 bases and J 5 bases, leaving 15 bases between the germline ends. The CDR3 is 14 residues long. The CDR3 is CSASVLARGDTQYF. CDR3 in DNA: TGCAGTGCTAGTGTGTTAGCAAGGGGAGATACGCAGTATTTT.

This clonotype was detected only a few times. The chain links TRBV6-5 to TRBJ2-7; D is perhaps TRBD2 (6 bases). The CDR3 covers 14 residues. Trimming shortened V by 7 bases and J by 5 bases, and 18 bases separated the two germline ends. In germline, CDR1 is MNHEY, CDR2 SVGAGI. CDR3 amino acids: CASTRGRREHEQYF. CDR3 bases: TGTGCCAGCACCCGGGGGAGGAGGGAACACGAGCAGTACTTC.

The CDR3 spells CASTPGTGYSNQPQHF. In DNA, the CDR3 is TGTGCCAGCACCCCCGGGACAGGTTATAGCAATCAGCCCCAGCATTTT. The chain employs TRBV27 and TRBJ1-5, with TRBD1 matching 8 bases. The CDR3 has 16 amino acids. The J segment lost 0 bases and the V segment lost 7 bases, leaving 8 bases of the junction unmatched. Germline V gives CDR1 MNHEY, CDR2 SMNVEV (reference sequence).

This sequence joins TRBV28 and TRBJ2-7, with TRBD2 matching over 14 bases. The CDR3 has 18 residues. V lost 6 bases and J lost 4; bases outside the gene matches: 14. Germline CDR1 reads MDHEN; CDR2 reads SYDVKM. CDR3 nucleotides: TGTGCCAGCAGGCCCACCCCCGGGACTAGCGGGAGTTTGTACGAGCAGTACTTC. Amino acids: CASRPTPGTSGSLYEQYF.

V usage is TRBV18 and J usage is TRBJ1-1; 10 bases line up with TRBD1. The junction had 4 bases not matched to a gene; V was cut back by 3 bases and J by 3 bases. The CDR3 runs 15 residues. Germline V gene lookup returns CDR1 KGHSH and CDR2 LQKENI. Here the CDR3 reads CASSPRQGAHTEAFF. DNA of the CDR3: TGTGCCAGCTCACCGAGACAGGGGGCCCACACTGAAGCTTTCTTT.

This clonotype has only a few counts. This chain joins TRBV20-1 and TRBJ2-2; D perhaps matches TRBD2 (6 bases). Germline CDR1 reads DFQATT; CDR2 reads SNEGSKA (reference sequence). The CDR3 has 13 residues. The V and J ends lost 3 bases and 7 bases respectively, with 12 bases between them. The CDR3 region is CSASGTSIGELFF. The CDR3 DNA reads TGCAGTGCTAGCGGTACTAGCATCGGGGAGCTGTTTTTT.

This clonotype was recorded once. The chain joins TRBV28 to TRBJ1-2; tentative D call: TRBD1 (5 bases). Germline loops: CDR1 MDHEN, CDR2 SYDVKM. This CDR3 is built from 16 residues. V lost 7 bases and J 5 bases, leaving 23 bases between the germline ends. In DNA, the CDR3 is TGTGCCAGCACCGAGTACTCGGGGGGGGATGGATATGGCTACACCTTC. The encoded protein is CASTEYSGGDGYGYTF.

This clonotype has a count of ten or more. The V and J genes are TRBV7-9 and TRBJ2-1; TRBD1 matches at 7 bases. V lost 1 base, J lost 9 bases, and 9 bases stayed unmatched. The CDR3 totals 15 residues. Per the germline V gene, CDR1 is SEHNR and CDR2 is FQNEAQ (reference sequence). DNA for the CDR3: TGTGCCAGCAGCTTAGGACAGGGATGGTTGATTGAGCAGTTCTTC. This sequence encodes CASSLGQGWLIEQFF.

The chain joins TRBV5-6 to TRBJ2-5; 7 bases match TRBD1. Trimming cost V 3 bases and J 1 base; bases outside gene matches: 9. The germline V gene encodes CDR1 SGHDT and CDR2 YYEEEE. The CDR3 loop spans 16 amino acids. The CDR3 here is CASSSTGANPQETQYF. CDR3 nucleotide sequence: TGTGCCAGCAGCTCCACAGGGGCGAACCCCCAAGAGACCCAGTACTTC.

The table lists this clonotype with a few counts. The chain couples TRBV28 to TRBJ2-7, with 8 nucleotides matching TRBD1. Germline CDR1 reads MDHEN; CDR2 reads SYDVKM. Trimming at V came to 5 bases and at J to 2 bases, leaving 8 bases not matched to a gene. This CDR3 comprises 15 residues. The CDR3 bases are TGTGCCAGCAGTCCCTTGGACAGGGCTGCCTACGAGCAGTACTTC. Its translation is CASSPLDRAAYEQYF. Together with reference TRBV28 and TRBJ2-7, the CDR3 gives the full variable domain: DVKVTQSSRYLVKRTGEKVFLECVQDMDHENMFWYRQDPGLGLRLIYFSYDVKMKEKGDIPEGYSVSREKKERFSLILESASTNQTSMYLCASSPLDRAAYEQYFGPGTRLTVT.

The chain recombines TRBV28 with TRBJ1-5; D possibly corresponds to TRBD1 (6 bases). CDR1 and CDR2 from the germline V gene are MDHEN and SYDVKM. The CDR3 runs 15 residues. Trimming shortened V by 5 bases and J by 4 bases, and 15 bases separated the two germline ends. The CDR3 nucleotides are TGTGCCAGCAGTAGCCAGACAGGAGATAATCAGCCCCAGCATTTT. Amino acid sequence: CASSSQTGDNQPQHF.

The chain's CDR3 is CASSTAALSARSWAKNIQYF. The CDR3, as DNA: TGTGCCAGCTCAACGGCGGCGCTCAGCGCTAGGTCATGGGCCAAAAACATTCAGTACTTC. This chain links TRBV18 with TRBJ2-4; the D is unclear. Germline CDR1 is KGHSH and CDR2 is LQKENI. The CDR3 loop spans 20 amino acids. With 5 bases removed from V and 1 base from J, the gap between germline ends came to 27 bases.

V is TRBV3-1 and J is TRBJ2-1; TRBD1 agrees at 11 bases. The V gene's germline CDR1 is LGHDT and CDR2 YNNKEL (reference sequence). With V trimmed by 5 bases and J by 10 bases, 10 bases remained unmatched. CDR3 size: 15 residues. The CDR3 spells CASSDGQGAWGEQFF. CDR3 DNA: TGTGCCAGCAGCGATGGACAGGGGGCTTGGGGAGAGCAGTTCTTC.

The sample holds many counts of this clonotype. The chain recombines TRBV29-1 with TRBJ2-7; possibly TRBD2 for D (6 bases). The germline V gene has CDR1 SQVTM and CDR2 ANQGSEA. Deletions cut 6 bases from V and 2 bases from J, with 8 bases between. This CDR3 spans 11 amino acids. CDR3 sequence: CSVGGPYEQYF. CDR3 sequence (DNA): TGCAGCGTCGGGGGTCCCTACGAGCAGTACTTC.

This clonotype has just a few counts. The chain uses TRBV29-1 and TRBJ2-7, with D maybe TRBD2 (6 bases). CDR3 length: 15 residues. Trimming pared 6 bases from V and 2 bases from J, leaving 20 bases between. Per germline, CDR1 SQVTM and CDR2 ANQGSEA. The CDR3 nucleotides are TGCAGCGTCCAAGAGATGAGGGAGGTCACCTACGAGCAGTACTTC. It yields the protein CSVQEMREVTYEQYF.

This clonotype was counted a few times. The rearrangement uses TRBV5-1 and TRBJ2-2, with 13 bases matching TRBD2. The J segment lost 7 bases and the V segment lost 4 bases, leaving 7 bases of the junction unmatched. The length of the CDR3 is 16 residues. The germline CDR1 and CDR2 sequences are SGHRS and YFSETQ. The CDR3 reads CASSPGTSGKHGELFF. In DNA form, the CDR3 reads TGCGCCAGCAGCCCTGGGACTAGCGGGAAGCACGGGGAGCTGTTTTTT. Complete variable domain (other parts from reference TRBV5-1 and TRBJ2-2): KAGVTQTPRYLIKTRGQQVTLSCSPISGHRSVSWYQQTPGQGLQFLFEYFSETQRNKGNFPGRFSGRQFSNSRSEMNVSTLELGDSALYLCASSPGTSGKHGELFFGEGSRLTVL.

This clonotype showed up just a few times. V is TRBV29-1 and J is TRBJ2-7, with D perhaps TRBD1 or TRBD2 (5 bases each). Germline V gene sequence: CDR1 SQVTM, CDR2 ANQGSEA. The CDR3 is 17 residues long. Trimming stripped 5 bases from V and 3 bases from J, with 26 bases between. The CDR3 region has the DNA TGCAGCGTTCAAGGGGCAGGACTCGGCTCCCATAACTACGAGCAGTACTTC. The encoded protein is CSVQGAGLGSHNYEQYF.

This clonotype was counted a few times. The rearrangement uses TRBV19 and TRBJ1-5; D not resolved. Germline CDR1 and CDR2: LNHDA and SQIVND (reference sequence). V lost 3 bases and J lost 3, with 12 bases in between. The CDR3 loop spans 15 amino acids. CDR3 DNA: TGTGCCAGTAGTATCTTGGCCCGATACAATCAGCCCCAGCATTTT. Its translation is CASSILARYNQPQHF. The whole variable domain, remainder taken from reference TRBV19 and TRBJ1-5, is DGGITQSPKYLFRKEGQNVTLSCEQNLNHDAMYWYRQDPGQGLRLIYYSQIVNDFQKGDIAEGYSVSREKKESFPLTVTSAQKNPTAFYLCASSILARYNQPQHFGDGTRLSIL.

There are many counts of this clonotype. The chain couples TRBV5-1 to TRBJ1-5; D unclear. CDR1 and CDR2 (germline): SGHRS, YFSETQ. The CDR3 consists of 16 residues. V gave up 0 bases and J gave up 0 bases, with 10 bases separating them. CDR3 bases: TGCGCCAGCAGCTTGGGCCAGGCCCATAGCAATCAGCCCCAGCATTTT. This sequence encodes CASSLGQAHSNQPQHF.

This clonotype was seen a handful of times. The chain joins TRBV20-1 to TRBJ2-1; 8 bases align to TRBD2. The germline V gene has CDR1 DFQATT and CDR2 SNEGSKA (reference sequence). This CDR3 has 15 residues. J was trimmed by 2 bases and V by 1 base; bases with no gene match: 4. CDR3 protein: CSARVAGSAYNEQFF. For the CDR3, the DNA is TGCAGTGCTAGAGTAGCGGGATCCGCCTACAATGAGCAGTTCTTC.

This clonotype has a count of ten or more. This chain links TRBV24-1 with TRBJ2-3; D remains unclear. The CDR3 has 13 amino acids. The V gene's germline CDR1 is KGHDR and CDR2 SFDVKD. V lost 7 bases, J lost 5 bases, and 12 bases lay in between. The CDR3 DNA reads TGTGCCACCAGCTCTAACCTTCGAGATACGCAGTATTTT. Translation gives CATSSNLRDTQYF.

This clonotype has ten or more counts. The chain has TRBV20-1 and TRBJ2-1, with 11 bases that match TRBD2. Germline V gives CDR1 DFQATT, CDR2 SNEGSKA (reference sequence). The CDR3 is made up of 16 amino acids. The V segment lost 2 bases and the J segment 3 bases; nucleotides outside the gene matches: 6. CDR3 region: CSARLSTSGSYNEQFF. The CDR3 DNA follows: TGCAGTGCTAGACTTTCTACTAGCGGGAGCTACAATGAGCAGTTCTTC.

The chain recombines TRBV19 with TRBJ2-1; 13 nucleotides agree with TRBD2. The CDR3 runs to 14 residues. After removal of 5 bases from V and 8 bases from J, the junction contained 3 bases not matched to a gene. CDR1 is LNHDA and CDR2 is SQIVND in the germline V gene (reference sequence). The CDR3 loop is CASSETSGRDEQFF. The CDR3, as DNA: TGTGCCAGTAGTGAAACTAGCGGGAGGGATGAGCAGTTCTTC.

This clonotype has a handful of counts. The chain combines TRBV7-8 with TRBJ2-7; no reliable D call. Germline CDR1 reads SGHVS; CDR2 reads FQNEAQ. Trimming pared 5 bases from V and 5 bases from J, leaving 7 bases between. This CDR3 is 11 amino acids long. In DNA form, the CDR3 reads TGTGCCAGCAGCCCCTTGGACGAGCAGTACTTC. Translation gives CASSPLDEQYF.